The 18 T cell receptor beta chains below all came from one sample that was sequenced in a study of T cells in Graves' hyperthyroidism and ophthalmopathy. The investigators amplified TCR beta CDR3 regions from RNA transcripts. When the TCR CDR3 underwent first-round RT-PCR, the HTBI primer set was used. MiXCR, applied by TCRdb to the multiplex PCR reads, yields one record per CDR3 protein. This table has 650,000 to 850,000 distinct CDR3 sequences, 18% appearing once. The sample was blood. The origin of the receptors is a woman between 45 and 60 years old with Graves' hyperthyroidism that later progressed to Graves' ophthalmopathy.

The chain has TRBV12-3 or TRBV12-4 and TRBJ2-1; 7 nucleotides match TRBD2. J lost 9 bases, V lost 8 bases, and 7 bases had no gene match. This CDR3 comprises 12 residues. CDR3 amino acids: CASSSGVLEQFF. The CDR3 DNA reads TGTGCCAGCTCAAGCGGGGTCCTTGAGCAGTTCTTC.

This chain joins TRBV12-3 or TRBV12-4 and TRBJ1-3; 7 bases map to TRBD1. The CDR3 is 16 amino acids. V shed 4 bases, J shed 3 bases, and the junction held 9 bases outside the gene matches. CDR3 residues: CASSSVEGARGNTIYF. In nucleotides, the CDR3 is TGTGCCAGCAGTTCAGTTGAGGGGGCTCGTGGAAACACCATATATTTT.

This clonotype has a handful of counts. This rearrangement joins TRBV5-6 to TRBJ2-5; tentatively, D is TRBD1 (5 bases). The V gene lost 2 bases and the J gene lost 5 bases, with 13 bases spanning the gap. From germline, CDR1 is SGHDT and CDR2 YYEEEE. The CDR3 runs to 14 residues. The CDR3 reads CASSFKGQKETQYF. In DNA form, the CDR3 reads TGTGCCAGCAGCTTTAAGGGGCAGAAGGAGACCCAGTACTTC.

The chain joins TRBV3-1 to TRBJ1-1, with 7 positions matching TRBD1. Germline V gene sequence: CDR1 LGHDT, CDR2 YNNKEL (reference sequence). The V gene end was trimmed by 0 bases and the J gene end by 11 bases; junction bases not matched to a gene: 3. The CDR3 sequence is 12 residues long. The CDR3 sequence: CASSQDDRAAFF. CDR3 nucleotide sequence: TGTGCCAGCAGCCAAGATGACAGGGCGGCTTTCTTT.

Comment on this clonotype: This may be a read error: a much more frequent sequence differs by one nucleotide. CDR3 sequence: CASSLAQSCGYTF. The CDR3 DNA reads TGTGCCAGCAGCTTAGCTCAGAGCTGTGGCTACACCTTC. The V gene is TRBV11-2, the J gene TRBJ1-2; D is undetermined. The germline CDR1 and CDR2 sequences are SGHAT and FQNNGV. This CDR3 comprises 13 residues. The V and J ends lost 1 base and 7 bases respectively, with 10 bases between them.

There are many counts of this clonotype. The V gene is TRBV3-1, the J gene TRBJ1-2; D is possibly TRBD1 (6 bases). V was trimmed by 0 bases and J by 5 bases, leaving 13 bases between them. This CDR3 spans 15 amino acids. Germline-derived CDR1 and CDR2 are LGHDT and YNNKEL (reference sequence). The CDR3 sequence is CASSQEYAGVYGYTF. CDR3 DNA: TGTGCCAGCAGCCAAGAATATGCAGGGGTGTATGGCTACACCTTC.

This clonotype was seen a handful of times. This chain connects TRBV4-1 to TRBJ2-1; 11 bases line up with TRBD2. From germline, CDR1 is MGHRA and CDR2 YSYEKL. V dropped 2 bases and J dropped 5; count of bases not matched to a gene: 8. The CDR3 has 17 residues. DNA of the CDR3: TGCGCCAGCAGCCAAAGACTAGCGGGGAGCTCAGACAATGAGCAGTTCTTC. It is translated as CASSQRLAGSSDNEQFF.

This clonotype was observed a handful of times. CDR3 bases: TGTGCCAGCAGGATGACAGGGGATAGCAATCAGCCCCAGCATTTT. Residues: CASRMTGDSNQPQHF. The chain has TRBV6-1 and TRBJ1-5; 8 nucleotides agree with TRBD1. Germline V gene lookup returns CDR1 MNHNS and CDR2 SASEGT. The CDR3 consists of 15 residues. V lost 6 bases, J lost 0 bases, and 4 bases stayed unmatched.

This clonotype was seen at least ten times. The rearrangement uses TRBV3-1 and TRBJ1-1, with no clear D. The CDR3 extends over 15 amino acids. CDR1 LGHDT and CDR2 YNNKEL come from the germline V gene (reference sequence). V lost 4 bases and J 1 base, leaving 13 bases between the germline ends. The chain's CDR3 is CASSPDLGGNTEAFF. DNA for the CDR3: TGTGCCAGCAGCCCAGATTTGGGCGGGAACACTGAAGCTTTCTTT.

The rearrangement uses TRBV7-8 and TRBJ2-7; D remains unclear. The germline V gene has CDR1 SGHVS and CDR2 FQNEAQ. The CDR3 is 17 amino acids. V gave up 5 bases and J gave up 0 bases, with 20 bases separating them. In DNA, the CDR3 is TGTGCCAGCAGCCTTAATAATGACGGACCGAGCTCCTACGAGCAGTACTTC. This encodes CASSLNNDGPSSYEQYF.

The chain has TRBV14 and TRBJ2-1, with TRBD1 as a possible D gene (6 bases). CDR3 length: 16 amino acids. The germline V gene encodes CDR1 SGHDN and CDR2 FVKESK. Deletions cut 0 bases from V and 6 bases from J, with 15 bases between. CDR3 amino acids: CASSQDIRGTLNEQFF. In DNA, the CDR3 is TGTGCCAGCAGCCAAGATATCAGGGGTACTCTCAATGAGCAGTTCTTC.

This clonotype was found a few times. The chain employs TRBV20-1 and TRBJ1-6; D gene unclear. V lost 1 base and J lost 5, with 12 bases in between. This CDR3 contains 15 residues. Looked up from germline, CDR1 is DFQATT and CDR2 is SNEGSKA (reference sequence). The CDR3 sequence: CSARAPGINNSPLHF. Written as DNA, the CDR3 is TGCAGTGCTAGAGCCCCGGGAATCAATAATTCACCCCTCCACTTT.

This clonotype was recorded many times. CDR3: CASGPGGGHYNEQFF. For the CDR3, the DNA is TGTGCCAGCGGACCAGGGGGTGGTCACTACAATGAGCAGTTCTTC. The rearrangement links TRBV7-9 to TRBJ2-1, with 7 bases lining up with TRBD1. CDR3 length equals 15 residues. Germline V CDR1 and CDR2: SEHNR, FQNEAQ (reference sequence). V shed 8 bases, J shed 3 bases, and the junction held 10 bases outside the gene matches.

The V gene is TRBV19, the J gene TRBJ2-1; D is unresolved. The CDR3 totals 12 residues. Germline assignment: CDR1 LNHDA and CDR2 SQIVND (reference sequence). V lost 1 base and J lost 6, with 4 bases in between. The CDR3 sequence is CASSIGINEQFF. CDR3 nucleotides: TGTGCCAGTAGTATAGGGATCAATGAGCAGTTCTTC.

The rearrangement links TRBV5-4 to TRBJ2-3; D remains unclear. Germline values: CDR1 SGHNT, CDR2 YYREEE (reference sequence). The V end was cut by 3 bases, the J end by 2 bases, with 4 bases between. The length of the CDR3 is 12 residues. The CDR3 region has the DNA TGTGCCAGCAGCTCTCACACAGATACGCAGTATTTT. This gives the protein CASSSHTDTQYF. Looking up the rest from reference TRBV5-4 and TRBJ2-3 gives the full variable domain: ETGVTQSPTHLIKTRGQQVTLRCSSQSGHNTVSWYQQALGQGPQFIFQYYREEENGRGNFPPRFSGLQFPNYSSELNVNALELDDSALYLCASSSHTDTQYFGPGTRLTVL.

Ten or more counts support this clonotype. V is TRBV20-1 and J is TRBJ1-2, with 8 bases aligning to TRBD1. The CDR3 has 13 amino acids. From germline, CDR1 is DFQATT and CDR2 SNEGSKA (reference sequence). With 1 base clipped from V and 6 bases from J, the junction kept 4 bases outside the gene matches. The CDR3 protein is CSARVDRVDGYTF. In nucleotides, the CDR3 is TGCAGTGCTAGAGTGGACAGGGTGGATGGCTACACCTTC.

This clonotype was observed a few times. The chain joins TRBV5-1 to TRBJ1-1; no firm D call. V dropped 5 bases and J dropped 0 bases, with 11 bases sitting between them. Germline CDR1 and CDR2: SGHRS and YFSETQ. The CDR3 is 14 amino acids. This CDR3 reads CASRSGPMNTEAFF. In DNA, the CDR3 is TGCGCCAGCAGATCCGGCCCTATGAACACTGAAGCTTTCTTT. Filled out from reference TRBV5-1 and TRBJ1-1, the complete variable domain reads KAGVTQTPRYLIKTRGQQVTLSCSPISGHRSVSWYQQTPGQGLQFLFEYFSETQRNKGNFPGRFSGRQFSNSRSEMNVSTLELGDSALYLCASRSGPMNTEAFFGQGTRLTVV.

The chain has TRBV2 and TRBJ2-5, with 7 bases aligning to TRBD1. Germline V gives CDR1 SNHLY, CDR2 FYNNEI. The CDR3 spans 15 residues. V dropped 7 bases and J dropped 2; count of bases not matched to a gene: 10. CDR3 bases: TGTGCCAGCAAAGAGCCCTGGGACAGTCAAGAGACCCAGTACTTC. It translates to CASKEPWDSQETQYF.